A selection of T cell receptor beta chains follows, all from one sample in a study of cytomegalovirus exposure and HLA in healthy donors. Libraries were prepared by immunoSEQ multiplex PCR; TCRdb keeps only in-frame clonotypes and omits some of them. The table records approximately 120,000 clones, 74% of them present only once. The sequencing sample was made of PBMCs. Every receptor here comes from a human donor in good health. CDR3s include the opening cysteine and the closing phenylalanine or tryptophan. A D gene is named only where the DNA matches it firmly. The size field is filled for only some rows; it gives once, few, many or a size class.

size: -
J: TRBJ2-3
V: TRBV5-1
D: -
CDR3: CASSLVAAGASTDTQYF
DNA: TGCGCCAGCAGCTTGGTCGCCGCGGGGGCTAGCACAGATACGCAGTATTTT

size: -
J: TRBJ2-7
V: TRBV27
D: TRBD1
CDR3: CASSFSDRLYEQYF
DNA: TGTGCCAGCAGTTTCTCGGACAGGCTCTACGAGCAGTACTTC

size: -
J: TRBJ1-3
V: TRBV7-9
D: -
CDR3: CASSLAGQYSGNTIYF
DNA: TGTGCCAGCAGCTTAGCCGGACAGTACTCTGGAAACACCATATATTTT

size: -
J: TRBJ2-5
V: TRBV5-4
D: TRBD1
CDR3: CASSFDLQGAIRETQYF
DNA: TGTGCCAGCAGCTTTGATTTGCAGGGGGCCATCCGGGAGACCCAGTACTTC

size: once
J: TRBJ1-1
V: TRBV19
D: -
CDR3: CASRGEKAFF
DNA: TGTGCCAGTAGGGGAGAGAAAGCTTTCTTT

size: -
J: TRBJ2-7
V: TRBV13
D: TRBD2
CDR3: CASSSRGLASVRQYF
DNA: TGTGCCAGCAGCTCCCGCGGACTAGCATCTGTACGGCAGTACTTC

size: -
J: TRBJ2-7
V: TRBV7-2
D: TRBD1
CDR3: CASSPPGQAYEQYF
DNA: TGTGCCAGCAGCCCTCCGGGACAGGCCTACGAGCAGTACTTC

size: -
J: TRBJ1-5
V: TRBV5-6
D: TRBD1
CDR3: CASSSGTGYQPQHF
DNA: TGTGCCAGCAGCTCCGGGACAGGGTATCAGCCCCAGCATTTT

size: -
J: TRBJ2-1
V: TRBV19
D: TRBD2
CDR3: CASSISAGGPWERSYNEQFF
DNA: TGTGCCAGTAGTATAAGTGCGGGGGGTCCGTGGGAGCGCTCCTACAATGAGCAGTTCTTC

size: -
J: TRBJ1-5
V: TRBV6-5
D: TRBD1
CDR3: CASSVTGGTSQPQHF
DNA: TGTGCCAGCAGTGTAACAGGGGGCACGAGTCAGCCCCAGCATTTT

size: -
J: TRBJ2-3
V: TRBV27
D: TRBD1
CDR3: CASRKTGAQDTQYF
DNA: TGTGCCAGCAGGAAGACAGGGGCACAGGATACGCAGTATTTT

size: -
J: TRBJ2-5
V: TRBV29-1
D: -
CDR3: CSVARQVQETQYF
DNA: TGCAGCGTTGCTCGACAGGTCCAAGAGACCCAGTACTTC

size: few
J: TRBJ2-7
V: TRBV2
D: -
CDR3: CASSALTGGAYEQYF
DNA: TGTGCCAGCAGTGCGTTGACAGGTGGAGCCTACGAGCAGTACTTC

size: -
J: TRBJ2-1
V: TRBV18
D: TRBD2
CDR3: CASSPGGLAGAVEQFF
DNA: TGTGCCAGCTCACCAGGAGGCCTAGCGGGAGCCGTTGAGCAGTTCTTC

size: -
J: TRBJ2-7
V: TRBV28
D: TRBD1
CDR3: CASSRTGRSSYEQYF
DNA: TGTGCCAGCAGTCGGACAGGGAGAAGCTCCTACGAGCAGTACTTC

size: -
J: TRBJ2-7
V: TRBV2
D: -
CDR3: CASLPGSFEQYF
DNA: TGTGCCAGCCTCCCGGGTAGTTTCGAGCAGTACTTC

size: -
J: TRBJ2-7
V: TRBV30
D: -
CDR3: CAWSVLLEDYHYEQYF
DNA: TGTGCCTGGAGTGTACTATTGGAAGACTACCACTACGAGCAGTACTTC

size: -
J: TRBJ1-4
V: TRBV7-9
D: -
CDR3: CASSLAAGNNEKLFF
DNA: TGTGCCAGCAGCTTAGCGGCAGGGAATAATGAAAAACTGTTTTTT

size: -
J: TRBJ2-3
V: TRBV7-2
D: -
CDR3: CASSLTRTSTDTQYF
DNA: TGTGCCAGCAGCTTGACACGTACTAGCACAGATACGCAGTATTTT

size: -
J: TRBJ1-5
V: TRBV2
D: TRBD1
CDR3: CASGQGAINQPQHF
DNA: TGTGCCAGCGGACAGGGGGCGATCAATCAGCCCCAGCATTTT

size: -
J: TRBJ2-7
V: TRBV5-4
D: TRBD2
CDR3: CASSPGTREPYEQYF
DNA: TGTGCCAGCAGCCCCGGGACTAGAGAACCCTACGAGCAGTACTTC

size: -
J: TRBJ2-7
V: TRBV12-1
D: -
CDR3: CASSFDLDFLYEQYF
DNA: TGTGCCAGCAGCTTCGATTTGGACTTTCTCTACGAGCAGTACTTC

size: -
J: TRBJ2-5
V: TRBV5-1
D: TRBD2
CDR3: CASSLRLAGRETQYF
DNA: TGCGCCAGCAGCTTGAGACTAGCGGGTCGCGAGACCCAGTACTTC

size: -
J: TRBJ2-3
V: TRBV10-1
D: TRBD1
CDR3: CASSPSQGSDTQYF
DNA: TGCGCCAGCAGTCCCTCACAGGGGTCAGATACGCAGTATTTT

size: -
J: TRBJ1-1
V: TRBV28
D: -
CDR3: CASSLVRTEAFF
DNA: TGTGCCAGCAGTCTGGTGCGAACTGAAGCTTTCTTT

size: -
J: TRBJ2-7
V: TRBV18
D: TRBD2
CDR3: CASSPGTPGTSGFFYEQYF
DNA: TGTGCCAGCTCACCAGGGACACCGGGGACTAGCGGGTTCTTTTACGAGCAGTACTTC

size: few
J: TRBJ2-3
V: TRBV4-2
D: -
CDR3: CASSQEWGTGRADTQYF
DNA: TGTGCCAGCAGCCAAGAGTGGGGGACTGGGCGCGCAGATACGCAGTATTTT